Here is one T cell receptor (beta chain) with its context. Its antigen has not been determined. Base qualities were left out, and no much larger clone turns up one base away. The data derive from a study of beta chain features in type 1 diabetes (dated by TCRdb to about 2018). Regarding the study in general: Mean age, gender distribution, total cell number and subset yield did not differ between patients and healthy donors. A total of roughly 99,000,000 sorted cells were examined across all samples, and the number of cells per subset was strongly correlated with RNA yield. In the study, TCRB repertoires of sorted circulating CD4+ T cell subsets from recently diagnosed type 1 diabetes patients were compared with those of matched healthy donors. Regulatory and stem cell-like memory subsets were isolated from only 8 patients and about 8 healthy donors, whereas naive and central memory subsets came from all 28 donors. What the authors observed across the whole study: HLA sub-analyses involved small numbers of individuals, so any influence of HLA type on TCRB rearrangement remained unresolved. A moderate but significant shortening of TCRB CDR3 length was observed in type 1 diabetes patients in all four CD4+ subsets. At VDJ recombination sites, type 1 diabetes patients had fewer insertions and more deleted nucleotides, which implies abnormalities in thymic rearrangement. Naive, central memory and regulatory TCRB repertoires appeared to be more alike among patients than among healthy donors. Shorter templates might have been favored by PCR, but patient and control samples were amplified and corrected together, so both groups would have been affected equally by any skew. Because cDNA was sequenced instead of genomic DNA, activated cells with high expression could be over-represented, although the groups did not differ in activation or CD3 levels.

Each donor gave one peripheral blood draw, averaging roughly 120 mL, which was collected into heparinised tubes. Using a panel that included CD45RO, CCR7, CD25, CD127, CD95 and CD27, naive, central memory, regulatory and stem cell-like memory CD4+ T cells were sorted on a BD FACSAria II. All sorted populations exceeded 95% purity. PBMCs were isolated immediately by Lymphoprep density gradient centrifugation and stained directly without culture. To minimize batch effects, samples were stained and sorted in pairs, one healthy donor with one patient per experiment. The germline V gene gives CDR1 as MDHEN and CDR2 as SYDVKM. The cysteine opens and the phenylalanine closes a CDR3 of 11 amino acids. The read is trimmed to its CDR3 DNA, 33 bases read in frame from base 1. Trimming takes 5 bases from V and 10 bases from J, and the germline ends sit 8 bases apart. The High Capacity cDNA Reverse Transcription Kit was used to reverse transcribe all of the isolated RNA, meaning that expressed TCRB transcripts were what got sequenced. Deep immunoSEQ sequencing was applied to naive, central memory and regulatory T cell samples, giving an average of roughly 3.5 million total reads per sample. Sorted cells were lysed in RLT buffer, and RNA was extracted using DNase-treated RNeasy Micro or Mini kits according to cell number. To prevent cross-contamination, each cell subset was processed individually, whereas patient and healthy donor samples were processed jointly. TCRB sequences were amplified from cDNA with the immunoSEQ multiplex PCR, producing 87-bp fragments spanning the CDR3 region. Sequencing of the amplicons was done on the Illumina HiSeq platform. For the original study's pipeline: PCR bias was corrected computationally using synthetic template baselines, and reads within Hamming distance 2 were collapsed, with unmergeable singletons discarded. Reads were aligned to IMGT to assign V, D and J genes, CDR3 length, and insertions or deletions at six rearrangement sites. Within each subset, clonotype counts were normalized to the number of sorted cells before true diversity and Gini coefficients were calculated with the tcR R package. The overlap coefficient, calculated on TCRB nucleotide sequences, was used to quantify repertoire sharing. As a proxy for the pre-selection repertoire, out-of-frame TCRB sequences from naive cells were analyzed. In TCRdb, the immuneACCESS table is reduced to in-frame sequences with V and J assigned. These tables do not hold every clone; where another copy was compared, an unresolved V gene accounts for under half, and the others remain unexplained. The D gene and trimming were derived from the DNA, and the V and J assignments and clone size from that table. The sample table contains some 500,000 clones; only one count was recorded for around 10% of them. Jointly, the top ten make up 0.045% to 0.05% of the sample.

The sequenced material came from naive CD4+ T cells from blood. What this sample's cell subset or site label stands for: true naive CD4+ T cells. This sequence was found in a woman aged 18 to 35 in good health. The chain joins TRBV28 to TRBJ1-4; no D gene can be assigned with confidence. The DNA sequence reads TGTGCCAGCAGTACCCCCAGAAAACTGTTTTTT. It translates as CASSTPRKLFF. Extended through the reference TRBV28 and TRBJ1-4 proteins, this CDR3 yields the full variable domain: DVKVTQSSRYLVKRTGEKVFLECVQDMDHENMFWYRQDPGLGLRLIYFSYDVKMKEKGDIPEGYSVSREKKERFSLILESASTNQTSMYLCASSTPRKLFFGSGTQLSVL.